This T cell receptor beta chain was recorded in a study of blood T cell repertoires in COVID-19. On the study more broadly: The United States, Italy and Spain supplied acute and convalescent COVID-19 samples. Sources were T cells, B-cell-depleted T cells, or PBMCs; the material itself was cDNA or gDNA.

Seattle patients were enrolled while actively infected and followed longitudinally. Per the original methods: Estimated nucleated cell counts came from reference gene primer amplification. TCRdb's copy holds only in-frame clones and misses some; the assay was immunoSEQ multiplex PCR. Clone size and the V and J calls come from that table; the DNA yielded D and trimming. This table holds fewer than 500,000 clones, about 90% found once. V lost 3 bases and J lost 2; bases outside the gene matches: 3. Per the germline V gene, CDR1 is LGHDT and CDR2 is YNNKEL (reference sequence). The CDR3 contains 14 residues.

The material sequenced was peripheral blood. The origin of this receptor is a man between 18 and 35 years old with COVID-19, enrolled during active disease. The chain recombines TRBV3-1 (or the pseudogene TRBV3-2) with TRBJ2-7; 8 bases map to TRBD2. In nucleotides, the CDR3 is TGTGCCAGCAGCCATCGGGGGGGCCCCTACGAGCAGTACTTC. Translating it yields CASSHRGGPYEQYF.